The T cell receptor (beta chain) under discussion was sequenced for a study of CD8 T cells in Susac syndrome. This CDR3 spans 12 amino acids. Germline V gene sequence: CDR1 DFQATT, CDR2 SNEGSKA (reference sequence). Trimming at V came to 6 bases and at J to 2 bases, leaving 2 bases not matched to a gene. The authors carried out high-throughput sequencing of TCR beta. They applied it to CD8+ and CD4+ T cells obtained from blood. Random hexamers served to reverse transcribe about 0.45 to 1 ug RNA. Coverage of TCR beta CDR3 amplification by immunoSEQ multiplex PCR extended to 54 Vbeta and 13 Jbeta. TCRdb re-called the immunoSEQ multiplex PCR reads with MiXCR, one entry per CDR3 protein. The sample holds around 120,000 distinct CDR3 sequences, 94% seen once.

This clonotype was obtained from a human donor with multiple sclerosis. Sequencing used CD4+ T cells from PBMCs. J is TRBJ2-3 and V is TRBV20-1, with 7 bases that match TRBD2. DNA of the CDR3: TGCAGTGCGCGGGAGACCACAGATACGCAGTATTTT. Amino acids: CSARETTDTQYF.